Shown below are 29 T cell receptor beta chains from a single sample sequenced in a study of T cell responses to AZD1222 COVID-19 vaccine. Measured with immunoSEQ multiplex PCR; TCRdb has only the in-frame clones, and not every one. The sample consists of 150,000 or so clones, over 80% of them appearing once. Sequencing used peripheral blood, obtained 28 days after the second AZD1222 dose. Receptor source: an adult who received the AZD1222 COVID-19 vaccine.

This chain links TRBV5-1 with TRBJ2-1; possible D gene TRBD2, 5 bases. CDR1 is SGHRS, CDR2 YFSETQ, per germline. V was shortened by 7 bases and J by 7 bases, with 12 bases between the two germline ends. The CDR3 contains 12 residues. CDR3 coding DNA: TGCGCCAGCTACTTACTAGTTAATGAGCAGTTCTTC. Its translation: CASYLLVNEQFF. Looking up the rest from reference TRBV5-1 and TRBJ2-1 gives the full variable domain: KAGVTQTPRYLIKTRGQQVTLSCSPISGHRSVSWYQQTPGQGLQFLFEYFSETQRNKGNFPGRFSGRQFSNSRSEMNVSTLELGDSALYLCASYLLVNEQFFGPGTRLTVL.

The rearrangement links TRBV25-1 to TRBJ2-5; D unclear. The ends were cut back, 4 bases at V and 2 bases at J, with 5 bases in the middle. This CDR3 has 12 residues. Germline CDR1 and CDR2: MGHDK and SYGVNS. CDR3 sequence: CASSAQQETQYF. DNA for the CDR3: TGTGCCAGCAGTGCCCAGCAAGAGACCCAGTACTTC.

The rearrangement joins TRBV6-4 to TRBJ2-2; D may be TRBD1 (6 bases). Germline V lookup: CDR1 MRHNA, CDR2 SNTAGT. The length of the CDR3 is 18 residues. V shed 2 bases and J shed 4 bases, with 20 bases lying between them. CDR3 amino acids: CASSDRQDTTKTTGELFF. For the CDR3, the DNA is TGTGCCAGCAGTGACCGACAGGACACCACTAAAACCACCGGGGAGCTGTTTTTT.

This clone has only one observation. The chain joins TRBV12-5 to TRBJ2-1, with 11 bases fitting TRBD1. After removal of 4 bases from V and 3 bases from J, the junction contained 2 bases not matched to a gene. CDR3 length equals 15 residues. Germline-derived CDR1 and CDR2 are LGHNT and FRNRAP. The CDR3 protein is CASGSGQGDYNEQFF. CDR3 bases: TGTGCTAGTGGTTCGGGACAGGGGGACTACAATGAGCAGTTCTTC.

V and J are TRBV7-8 and TRBJ2-3, with a weak D call TRBD1 (6 bases). Per the germline V gene, CDR1 is SGHVS and CDR2 is FQNEAQ. The CDR3 sequence is 14 residues long. V lost 7 bases and J lost 3, with 14 bases in between. DNA for the CDR3: TGTGCCAGCACCGCCACAGGGCCGACAGATACGCAGTATTTT. It translates to CASTATGPTDTQYF.

V is TRBV5-1 and J is TRBJ1-6, with 7 bases matching TRBD1. CDR3 length: 15 residues. The V gene's germline CDR1 is SGHRS and CDR2 YFSETQ. J was trimmed by 6 bases and V by 2 bases; bases with no gene match: 5. CDR3 sequence: CASSFETGRNSPLHF. The DNA for the CDR3 is TGCGCCAGCAGCTTTGAGACAGGGCGTAATTCACCCCTCCACTTT.

This clone was seen only once. The J gene is TRBJ1-2, the V gene TRBV6-6, with TRBD1 matching over 8 bases. The V and J ends lost 3 bases and 8 bases, in that order; junction bases with no gene match: 8. The CDR3 extends over 14 amino acids. Per the germline V gene, CDR1 is MNHNY and CDR2 is SVGAGI (reference sequence). The CDR3 reads CASSYPGQGRGYTF. The CDR3 DNA sequence: TGTGCCAGCAGTTATCCCGGACAGGGCCGGGGCTACACCTTC.

In this sample, this clone turned up a few times. The genes are TRBV7-2 and TRBJ1-1, with 7 positions matching TRBD1. V lost 5 bases to trimming and J lost 4 bases; unmatched junction nucleotides: 7. Germline CDR1 is SGHTA and CDR2 is FQGNSA. The length of the CDR3 is 14 residues. The CDR3 DNA is TGTGCCAGCAGCCCAAGACAGGGCGGCACTGAAGCTTTCTTT. It is translated as CASSPRQGGTEAFF.

V and J are TRBV6-5 and TRBJ1-4; TRBD1 matches 7 bases. The CDR3 runs 14 residues. Germline values: CDR1 MNHEY, CDR2 SVGAGI. With V trimmed by 4 bases and J by 4 bases, 3 bases remained unmatched. The CDR3 protein is CASSSGQLNEKLFF. The DNA of the CDR3 is TGTGCCAGCAGTTCGGGACAGCTTAATGAAAAACTGTTTTTT.

V and J are TRBV18 and TRBJ2-5; tentatively, D is TRBD1 or TRBD2 (6 bases each). Trimming shortened V by 3 bases and J by 5 bases, and 13 bases separated the two germline ends. The V gene's germline CDR1 is KGHSH and CDR2 LQKENI. The CDR3 has 14 amino acids. The CDR3 DNA is TGTGCCAGCTCACCGACGGGGGCCCCCGAGACCCAGTACTTC. It is translated as CASSPTGAPETQYF.

The V call is TRBV5-1, the J call TRBJ2-3; 11 bases are a match to TRBD1. Germline CDR1 reads SGHRS; CDR2 reads YFSETQ. The junction had 8 bases not matched to a gene; V was cut back by 7 bases and J by 4 bases. CDR3 length: 15 amino acids. CDR3 region: CASGSGTGGSDTQYF. The CDR3 DNA reads as TGCGCCAGCGGATCCGGGACAGGGGGATCAGATACGCAGTATTTT.

The chain employs TRBV24-1 and TRBJ2-1, with D uncertain. Trimming removed 9 bases from V and 5 bases from J, with 10 bases in between. The CDR3 spans 12 residues. Germline CDR1 is KGHDR and CDR2 is SFDVKD. The chain's CDR3 is CATGMRNNEQFF. CDR3 coding DNA: TGTGCCACCGGCATGAGGAACAATGAGCAGTTCTTC.

The chain combines TRBV5-4 with TRBJ2-1; D is perhaps TRBD2 (7 bases). Trimming shortened V by 1 base and J by 2 bases, and 13 bases separated the two germline ends. The germline V gene has CDR1 SGHNT and CDR2 YYREEE (reference sequence). The CDR3 length is 16 residues. The CDR3 loop is CASSLKGRGPYNEQFF. Here the CDR3 DNA reads TGTGCCAGCAGCTTGAAGGGGCGGGGGCCCTACAATGAGCAGTTCTTC. Using reference TRBV5-4 and TRBJ2-1 for the parts outside the CDR3, the full variable domain is ETGVTQSPTHLIKTRGQQVTLRCSSQSGHNTVSWYQQALGQGPQFIFQYYREEENGRGNFPPRFSGLQFPNYSSELNVNALELDDSALYLCASSLKGRGPYNEQFFGPGTRLTVL.

The chain combines TRBV27 with TRBJ1-2; tentatively, D is TRBD1 (5 bases). Germline lookup yields CDR1 MNHEY and CDR2 SMNVEV (reference sequence). The CDR3 runs 15 residues. V was pared by 0 bases and J by 5 bases, with 13 bases between. The CDR3 sequence is CASSLSKGKGYGYTF. CDR3 sequence (DNA): TGTGCCAGCAGTTTATCGAAGGGGAAGGGTTATGGCTACACCTTC.

This clone was counted a few times. The V gene is TRBV6-2 or TRBV6-3, the J gene TRBJ2-1; TRBD2 agrees at 7 bases. V trimming: 6 bases; J trimming: 7 bases; junction bases outside the gene matches: 15. Germline V lookup: CDR1 MNHEY, CDR2 SVGEGT. This CDR3 spans 16 amino acids. The CDR3 nucleotides are TGTGCCAGCAGCACCGCCCGGGCGGGAGCGGGGAATGAGCAGTTCTTC. Its protein is CASSTARAGAGNEQFF.

V gene TRBV29-1 combines with J gene TRBJ2-1, with 8 bases aligning to TRBD2. From germline, CDR1 is SQVTM and CDR2 ANQGSEA. The CDR3 is 12 amino acids. The V and J ends lost 6 bases and 5 bases, in that order; junction bases with no gene match: 3. The CDR3 sequence: CSVPGGDNEQFF. In DNA, the CDR3 is TGCAGCGTCCCCGGGGGGGACAATGAGCAGTTCTTC.

This chain connects TRBV27 to TRBJ2-3; the D is unclear. V was cut by 3 bases and J by 6 bases, with 4 bases left in between. Germline values: CDR1 MNHEY, CDR2 SMNVEV (reference sequence). The CDR3 is made up of 11 amino acids. The DNA for the CDR3 is TGTGCCAGCAGTTTCAGGGATACGCAGTATTTT. It codes for CASSFRDTQYF.

Here the CDR3 reads CASRSRGSQHF. The CDR3 DNA sequence: TGTGCCAGCAGGTCCAGGGGGTCCCAGCATTTT. The chain is built from TRBV28 and TRBJ1-5; 7 bases are shared with TRBD1. The CDR3 has 11 residues. V gave up 6 bases and J gave up 11 bases; unmatched junction bases: 4. CDR1 MDHEN and CDR2 SYDVKM come from the germline V gene.

The gene calls are TRBV28 and TRBJ2-6; perhaps TRBD2 as D (5 bases). The CDR3 length is 17 residues. V was shortened by 5 bases and J by 0 bases, with 14 bases between the two germline ends. Germline lookup yields CDR1 MDHEN and CDR2 SYDVKM. CDR3 residues: CASSPRDGISGANVLTF. The CDR3 DNA reads as TGTGCCAGCAGTCCCCGCGACGGGATCTCTGGGGCCAACGTCCTGACTTTC.

This chain joins TRBV19 and TRBJ2-2; possibly TRBD2 for D (5 bases). From germline, CDR1 is LNHDA and CDR2 SQIVND (reference sequence). With 4 bases removed from V and 8 bases from J, the gap between germline ends came to 11 bases. The CDR3 loop spans 13 amino acids. The CDR3 DNA sequence: TGTGCCAGTAGTAGGTCGGGGATGGGGGAGCTGTTTTTT. This gives the protein CASSRSGMGELFF.

V and J are TRBV9 and TRBJ1-5; TRBD1 is a possible D gene (6 bases). Trimming left V 4 bases short and J 3 bases short, with 14 bases between. Germline CDR1 reads SGDLS; CDR2 reads YYNGEE. This CDR3 spans 15 amino acids. The CDR3 DNA reads TGTGCCAGCAGCTTGAGACCAGGGGACAATCAGCCCCAGCATTTT. The encoded protein is CASSLRPGDNQPQHF.

In regard to this clone: At the DNA level, this CDR3 is encoded by other sequences in the same sample as well. V gene TRBV19 combines with J gene TRBJ2-7; D is perhaps TRBD1 or TRBD2 (5 bases each). Between the trimmed V and J ends, which lost 5 bases and 3 bases, there was a span of 11 bases. Germline V gene lookup returns CDR1 LNHDA and CDR2 SQIVND (reference sequence). The CDR3 covers 13 residues. This CDR3 is CASSRSGGYEQYF. The DNA for the CDR3 is TGTGCCAGTAGTCGGTCTGGGGGCTACGAGCAGTACTTC.

The CDR3 bases are TGTGCCAGCAGTTTATCAGGGTTAGTTGATACGCAGTATTTT. Residues: CASSLSGLVDTQYF. The chain links TRBV28 to TRBJ2-3; D might be TRBD1 (5 bases). The germline V gene has CDR1 MDHEN and CDR2 SYDVKM. V dropped 1 base and J dropped 6 bases, with 11 bases sitting between them. This CDR3 contains 14 residues.

This chain connects TRBV7-9 to TRBJ2-1, with unresolved D. Trimming pared 5 bases from V and 6 bases from J, leaving 8 bases between. Germline lookup yields CDR1 SEHNR and CDR2 FQNEAQ (reference sequence). The CDR3 loop spans 12 amino acids. The CDR3, as DNA: TGTGCCAGCAGCCCCGGTAGCAATGAGCAGTTCTTC. This codes for CASSPGSNEQFF.

The rearrangement uses TRBV6-5 and TRBJ2-1; 7 bases are a match to TRBD2. CDR3 length: 16 residues. Germline CDR1 reads MNHEY; CDR2 reads SVGAGI. J gave up 5 bases and V 1 base, and 8 bases lay outside the gene matches. The CDR3 region is CASSYLTQRENNEQFF. The DNA of the CDR3 is TGTGCCAGCAGTTACTTGACCCAGCGGGAAAACAATGAGCAGTTCTTC.

The chain uses TRBV29-1 and TRBJ1-1, with 10 bases fitting TRBD1. Germline V lookup: CDR1 SQVTM, CDR2 ANQGSEA. CDR3 size: 14 residues. V lost 4 bases and J lost 0; bases outside the gene matches: 2. The CDR3 nucleotides are TGCAGCGTTGTGGACAGGGGGGTGAACACTGAAGCTTTCTTT. It specifies CSVVDRGVNTEAFF.

This chain joins TRBV6-6 and TRBJ1-1, with a weak D call TRBD1 (5 bases). V lost 6 bases and J 0 bases, leaving 11 bases between the germline ends. The CDR3 loop spans 14 amino acids. The germline V gene has CDR1 MNHNY and CDR2 SVGAGI (reference sequence). For the CDR3, the DNA is TGTGCCAGCAGACCACAGGCGGTGAACACTGAAGCTTTCTTT. Protein: CASRPQAVNTEAFF.

This chain links TRBV5-4 with TRBJ2-2, with 8 bases lining up with TRBD1. This CDR3 is built from 17 residues. CDR1 is SGHNT, CDR2 YYREEE, per germline (reference sequence). V gave up 1 base and J gave up 5 bases; unmatched junction bases: 10. DNA of the CDR3: TGTGCCAGCAGCTTGCGCTCGCAGGGGGCGCAGACCGGGGAGCTGTTTTTT. Translated: CASSLRSQGAQTGELFF.

The chain carries TRBV27 and TRBJ2-3, with 7 bases matching TRBD2. Germline V gives CDR1 MNHEY, CDR2 SMNVEV (reference sequence). V shed 1 base, J shed 4 bases, and the junction held 5 bases outside the gene matches. CDR3 length: 15 residues. The CDR3 loop is CASSLFPSGSDTQYF. The CDR3 DNA sequence: TGTGCCAGCAGTTTATTCCCTAGCGGCTCAGATACGCAGTATTTT.